This passage covers 24 T cell receptor beta chains from one sample sequenced in a study of T cell clones after liver transplantation. Assay: immunoSEQ multiplex PCR; the TCRdb copy retains only in-frame clones and omits some. The sample includes 15,000 to 20,000 clones, 80% of them seen just once. The sequencing here drew on CD8+ T cells from blood, taken 48 to 50 months after liver transplant. Receptor source: a human patient who received a liver transplant. T cells may partly derive from the graft donor.

The genes are TRBV11-3 and TRBJ2-1, with 10 bases that match TRBD1. There are 15 residues in the CDR3. In germline, CDR1 is SGHNT, CDR2 YENEEA. The V segment lost 1 base and the J segment 6 bases; nucleotides outside the gene matches: 3. CDR3 DNA: TGTGCCAGCAGCTTAGCCGGGACAGGGGTCAATGAGCAGTTCTTC. Translation: CASSLAGTGVNEQFF.

Only one count was recorded for this clone. The chain joins TRBV4-1 to TRBJ1-5, with D possibly matching TRBD1 (5 bases). Trimming took 0 bases from V and 6 from J, leaving 9 bases between them. The CDR3 contains 14 residues. Germline values: CDR1 MGHRA, CDR2 YSYEKL. CDR3 amino acids: CASSQEGVGQPQHF. The CDR3 nucleotides are TGCGCCAGCAGCCAAGAAGGGGTGGGTCAGCCCCAGCATTTT.

This clone was observed a single time. The rearrangement links TRBV6-5 to TRBJ2-1, with TRBD2 matching 8 bases. CDR1 is MNHEY and CDR2 is SVGAGI in the germline V gene. The V segment lost 0 bases and the J segment 8 bases; nucleotides outside the gene matches: 9. This CDR3 is 16 amino acids long. CDR3 residues: CASSYSEAGDGYEQFF. The CDR3 DNA reads TGTGCCAGCAGTTACTCGGAAGCGGGAGACGGTTATGAGCAGTTCTTC.

This clone appeared a single time. V usage is TRBV19 and J usage is TRBJ1-2; 9 positions match TRBD1. The CDR3 has 13 amino acids. The ends lost 5 bases at V and 8 bases at J; junction bases unmatched: 6. Germline CDR1 is LNHDA and CDR2 is SQIVND (reference sequence). The CDR3 region has the DNA TGTGCCAGTAGTGGGACAGGGAGATGGGGCTACACCTTC. Its protein product is CASSGTGRWGYTF.

The gene calls are TRBV4-2 and TRBJ1-3; D is uncertain. Germline V gives CDR1 LGHNA, CDR2 YNFKEQ. The CDR3 consists of 14 residues. The ends were cut back, 4 bases at V and 0 bases at J, with 7 bases in the middle. CDR3 bases: TGTGCCAGCAGCCCGGGGATCTCTGGAAACACCATATATTTT. It yields the protein CASSPGISGNTIYF.

This clone was detected once. J is TRBJ1-2 and V is TRBV19; D gene ambiguous. Trimming pared 6 bases from V and 4 bases from J, leaving 9 bases between. CDR3 length: 12 amino acids. Germline assignment: CDR1 LNHDA and CDR2 SQIVND (reference sequence). In nucleotides, the CDR3 is TGTGCCAGTAGGGTGTTGGGCTATGGCTACACCTTC. Protein sequence: CASRVLGYGYTF.

The chain carries TRBV23-1 and TRBJ1-3; D gene uncertain. TRBV23-1 is classed as an ORF, of uncertain function. Trimming left V 6 bases short and J 4 bases short, with 10 bases between. The CDR3 runs 13 residues. The CDR3 nucleotides read TGCGCCAGCAGGAACAGTGACGGAAACACCATATATTTT. The encoded protein is CASRNSDGNTIYF.

This chain uses TRBV27 with TRBJ1-5; TRBD1 agrees at 11 bases. The CDR3 totals 14 residues. The germline gives CDR1 MNHEY, CDR2 SMNVEV (reference sequence). V was pared by 7 bases and J by 9 bases, with 8 bases of the junction left unmatched. In nucleotides, the CDR3 is TGTGCCAGCACTTCTGGGACAGGGGGTTGGCCCCAGCATTTT. This translates into CASTSGTGGWPQHF.

This chain joins TRBV27 and TRBJ2-3; D not certain. The ends were cut back, 4 bases at V and 4 bases at J, with 12 bases in the middle. Germline assignment: CDR1 MNHEY and CDR2 SMNVEV (reference sequence). This CDR3 is built from 14 residues. The CDR3 reads CASSYQDGADTQYF. The CDR3 region has the DNA TGTGCCAGCAGTTACCAGGATGGCGCAGATACGCAGTATTTT.

This chain links TRBV23-1 with TRBJ1-2, with D maybe TRBD1 (5 bases). TRBV23-1 is recorded as an ORF, its role being uncertain. CDR3 length: 15 residues. Trimming took 0 bases from V and 5 from J, leaving 13 bases between them. CDR3 sequence (DNA): TGCGCCAGCAGTCAATCCCAGACAGAGAGATATGGCTACACCTTC. Protein: CASSQSQTERYGYTF.

The chain joins TRBV4-1 to TRBJ2-5; D is unclear. The CDR3 length is 17 residues. The germline V gene has CDR1 MGHRA and CDR2 YSYEKL. V lost 0 bases and J lost 1, with 15 bases in between. In DNA, the CDR3 is TGCGCCAGCAGCCAAGATTGGGCAGATCGGGTCCAAGAGACCCAGTACTTC. This gives the protein CASSQDWADRVQETQYF.

V and J are TRBV4-3 and TRBJ2-1; D unclear. The CDR3 covers 15 residues. V lost 1 base to trimming and J lost 2 bases, with 9 bases between them. Germline CDR1 reads LGHNA; CDR2 reads YSLEER. CDR3 coding DNA: TGCGCCAGCAGCCAAGGTACGCGTCCCTACAATGAGCAGTTCTTC. Its translation: CASSQGTRPYNEQFF.

J is TRBJ1-1 and V is TRBV6-5, with TRBD1 as a possible D gene (5 bases). V shed 7 bases and J shed 5 bases, with 17 bases lying between them. CDR3 length equals 14 residues. Germline V gives CDR1 MNHEY, CDR2 SVGAGI. This chain's CDR3 is CASTAGGESTEAFF. The CDR3 DNA reads TGTGCCAGCACTGCTGGGGGTGAGAGTACTGAAGCTTTCTTT.

The chain couples TRBV4-2 to TRBJ2-1, with TRBD1 matching over 7 bases. This CDR3 contains 14 residues. The ends lost 4 bases at V and 8 bases at J; junction bases unmatched: 8. Per the germline V gene, CDR1 is LGHNA and CDR2 is YNFKEQ. The CDR3 coding sequence is TGTGCCAGCAGCCCCCCGGACAGGAGCGATGAGCAGTTCTTC. Protein sequence: CASSPPDRSDEQFF.

This chain uses TRBV15 with TRBJ1-2, with a possible D match to TRBD1 (5 bases). V lost 0 bases and J lost 6, with 17 bases in between. The V gene's germline CDR1 is LNHNV and CDR2 YYDKDF (reference sequence). CDR3 length equals 16 residues. The CDR3 loop is CATSRDLAQGFDGYTF. The CDR3 nucleotides read TGTGCCACCAGCAGAGATCTCGCGCAGGGTTTCGATGGCTACACCTTC. The entire variable domain, with the rest obtained from reference TRBV15 and TRBJ1-2, is as follows: DAMVIQNPRYQVTQFGKPVTLSCSQTLNHNVMYWYQQKSSQAPKLLFHYYDKDFNNEADTPDNFQSRRPNTSFCFLDIRSPGLGDTAMYLCATSRDLAQGFDGYTFGSGTRLTVV.

The chain carries TRBV28 and TRBJ2-5; D gene ambiguous. The J call may be faulty, since TRBJ2-7 better matches the DNA end. The CDR3 runs 14 residues. The V gene's germline CDR1 is MDHEN and CDR2 SYDVKM. DNA for the CDR3: TGTGCCAGCAGTTGGTCCCCGAGCTCCTACGAGCAGTACTTC. It codes for CASSWSPSSYEQYF.

The chain links TRBV27 to TRBJ2-3; TRBD1 matches at 7 bases. The V gene's germline CDR1 is MNHEY and CDR2 SMNVEV (reference sequence). The J segment lost 8 bases and the V segment lost 2 bases, leaving 13 bases of the junction unmatched. This CDR3 has 16 residues. CDR3 nucleotide sequence: TGTGCCAGCAGTTTACAGACAGGGCCATCACATGGTACGCAGTATTTT. This encodes CASSLQTGPSHGTQYF.

The chain links TRBV6-5 to TRBJ2-1, with D maybe TRBD1 (6 bases). Germline V lookup: CDR1 MNHEY, CDR2 SVGAGI. CDR3 length: 15 amino acids. The ends were cut back, 6 bases at V and 1 base at J, with 13 bases in the middle. The CDR3 coding sequence is TGTGCCAGCAGCCCCGTCACAGGGTCCTACAATGAGCAGTTCTTC. This encodes CASSPVTGSYNEQFF.

On this clone itself: The sample contains more than one DNA sequence encoding this CDR3. The chain joins TRBV5-6 to TRBJ2-2; D ambiguous. V was cut by 7 bases and J by 1 base, with 11 bases left in between. CDR1 is SGHDT, CDR2 YYEEEE, per germline. The length of the CDR3 is 14 residues. Here the CDR3 DNA reads TGTGCCAGCGGCATTGGGGAGAACACCGGGGAGCTGTTTTTT. Protein product: CASGIGENTGELFF. Drawing the rest from reference TRBV5-6 and TRBJ2-2, the complete variable domain is DAGVTQSPTHLIKTRGQQVTLRCSPKSGHDTVSWYQQALGQGPQFIFQYYEEEERQRGNFPDRFSGHQFPNYSSELNVNALLLGDSALYLCASGIGENTGELFFGEGSRLTVL.

This chain links TRBV7-9 with TRBJ2-1; D possibly uses TRBD1 or TRBD2 (5 bases each). From germline, CDR1 is SEHNR and CDR2 FQNEAQ (reference sequence). The CDR3 runs to 14 residues. Trimming pared 3 bases from V and 4 bases from J, leaving 10 bases between. As DNA, the CDR3 is TGTGCCAGCAGCTTCGGGACGGAGTACAATGAGCAGTTCTTC. Translated: CASSFGTEYNEQFF.

V usage is TRBV7-9 and J usage is TRBJ2-7, with TRBD1 matching 10 bases. Germline values: CDR1 SEHNR, CDR2 FQNEAQ (reference sequence). This CDR3 comprises 17 residues. V shed 5 bases and J 0 bases; nucleotides not matched to a gene: 10. CDR3 DNA sequence: TGTGCCAGCAGCCATCGTCCGGGACAGGGGTACTCCTACGAGCAGTACTTC. Protein product: CASSHRPGQGYSYEQYF.

The V call is TRBV6-6, the J call TRBJ2-7, with D maybe TRBD2 (5 bases). Germline V gene lookup returns CDR1 MNHNY and CDR2 SVGAGI (reference sequence). The CDR3 extends over 13 amino acids. Trimming took 6 bases from V and 6 from J, leaving 15 bases between them. The CDR3 reads CASRGPESGEQYF. CDR3 DNA: TGTGCCAGCAGAGGGCCGGAAAGCGGCGAGCAGTACTTC.

The V call is TRBV4-1, the J call TRBJ2-7, with 8 bases fitting TRBD1. The junction had 9 bases not matched to a gene; V was cut back by 4 bases and J by 4 bases. The CDR3 is made up of 15 amino acids. The germline CDR1 and CDR2 sequences are MGHRA and YSYEKL. The DNA for the CDR3 is TGCGCCAGCAGCCCGACGACCGGGACAGGTTACGAGCAGTACTTC. Amino acid sequence: CASSPTTGTGYEQYF.

The chain has TRBV5-4 and TRBJ2-7; a possible D gene is TRBD2 (5 bases). Germline V gene data show CDR1 as SGHNT and CDR2 as YYREEE (reference sequence). The CDR3 contains 16 residues. Trimming shortened V by 4 bases and J by 9 bases, and 26 bases separated the two germline ends. The CDR3 loop is CASSENTGFSDEGQYF. In DNA form, the CDR3 reads TGTGCCAGCAGCGAAAATACGGGGTTTTCTGATGAGGGGCAGTACTTC.